The clone carrying this TCR beta chain has just a few counts. The antigen is not known. This entry belongs to a study of T-cell reconstitution after alpha-beta-depleted transplantation in children. The germline V gene has CDR1 DFQATT and CDR2 SNEGSKA (reference sequence). V was pared by 3 bases and J by 5 bases, with 14 bases between. This CDR3 has 14 residues. The study, taken as a whole, reports: The main origin of T-cell counts and diversity one year after transplant was newly produced T cells.

Library preparation (for TCRbeta) was performed with unique molecular identifiers. TCRdb used MiXCR to reprocess the PCR reads, holding one entry per CDR3 protein. The sample lists 600,000 or so distinct CDR3 sequences, roughly 23% occurring once. This clonotype originated in a boy younger than two who had a stem cell transplant for acute myeloid leukemia, so the T cells may come from the graft donor. This chain uses TRBV20-1 with TRBJ2-1; the D gene could be TRBD1 or TRBD2 (5 bases each). The sample consisted of PBMCs, mostly from graft donor cells, taken 360 days after TCRalphabeta/CD19-depleted stem cell transplant. The CDR3 is CSASFPGPDNEQFF. The CDR3 DNA reads as TGCAGTGCTAGCTTCCCGGGGCCAGACAATGAGCAGTTCTTC.